Reported below is one T cell receptor beta chain. The CDR3 has 13 amino acids. CDR1 GTSNPN and CDR2 SVGIG come from the germline V gene (reference sequence). V lost 4 bases and J lost 3, with 10 bases in between. The sample belongs to a study of blood T cell repertoires in COVID-19. Methods used by the authors: Reference gene primers were amplified, and this amplification served to estimate nucleated cell counts. Here immunoSEQ multiplex PCR was the method, and the copy in TCRdb shows in-frame clones only, minus some. D and trimming come from the DNA, and the V and J calls and clone size come from that table. The table has approximately 33,000 clones, approximately 91% seen once.

Sequencing was performed on peripheral blood. V is TRBV30 and J is TRBJ2-1; D gene ambiguous. This TCR derives from a man aged 60 to 69 with COVID-19, enrolled during active disease. The chain's CDR3 is CAWTSPGYNEQFF. As DNA, the CDR3 is TGTGCCTGGACTAGTCCCGGCTACAATGAGCAGTTCTTC.